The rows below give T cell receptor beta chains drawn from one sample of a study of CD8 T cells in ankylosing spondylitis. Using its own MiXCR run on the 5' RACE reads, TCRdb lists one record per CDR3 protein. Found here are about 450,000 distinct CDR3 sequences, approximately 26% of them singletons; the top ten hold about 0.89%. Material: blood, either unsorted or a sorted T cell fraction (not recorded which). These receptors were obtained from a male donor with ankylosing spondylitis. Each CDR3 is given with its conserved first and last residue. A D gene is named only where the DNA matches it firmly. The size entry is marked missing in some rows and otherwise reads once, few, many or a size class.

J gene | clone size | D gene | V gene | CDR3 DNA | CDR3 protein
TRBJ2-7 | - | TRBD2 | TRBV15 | TGTGCCACCGGGACTAGCGGGAGCTCCTACGAGCAGTACTTC | CATGTSGSSYEQYF
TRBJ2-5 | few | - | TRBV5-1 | TGCGCCAGCAGCTTGCCAGGAGGGGAGACCCAGTACTTC | CASSLPGGETQYF
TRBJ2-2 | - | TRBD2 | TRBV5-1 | TGCGCCAGCAGCTTGCAGGGAACTAGCGGAGCAAACACCGGGGAGCTGTTTTTT | CASSLQGTSGANTGELFF
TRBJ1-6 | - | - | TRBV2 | TGTGCCAGCAAGGGGACTTATAATTCACCCCTCCACTTT | CASKGTYNSPLHF
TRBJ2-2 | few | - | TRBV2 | TGTGCCAGCAGTGAAGTCCCCGGGCTCACCGGGGAGCTGTTTTTT | CASSEVPGLTGELFF
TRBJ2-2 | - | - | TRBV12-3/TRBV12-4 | TGTGCCAGCAGTTTAAAGGACTGGATGAACACCGGGGAGCTGTTTTTT | CASSLKDWMNTGELFF
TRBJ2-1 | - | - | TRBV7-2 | TGTGCCAGCAGCCACCGTGGGACTCCTTCCTACAATGAGCAGTTCTTC | CASSHRGTPSYNEQFF
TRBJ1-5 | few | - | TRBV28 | TGTGCCAGCAGTTACAATCAGCCCCAGCATTTT | CASSYNQPQHF
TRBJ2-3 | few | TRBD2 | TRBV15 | TGTGCCACCAGCACCGGGAGGCAGACAGATACGCAGTATTTT | CATSTGRQTDTQYF
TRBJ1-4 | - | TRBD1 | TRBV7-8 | TGTGCCAGCAGCGGGGCGGGACAGATAGTAACTAATGAAAAACTGTTTTTT | CASSGAGQIVTNEKLFF
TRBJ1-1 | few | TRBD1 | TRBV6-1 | TGTGCCAGCAGCGGACAGGGAAGACGCACTGAAGCTTTCTTT | CASSGQGRRTEAFF
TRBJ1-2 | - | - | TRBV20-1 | TGCAGTGTTCCCGATTATGGCTACACCTTC | CSVPDYGYTF
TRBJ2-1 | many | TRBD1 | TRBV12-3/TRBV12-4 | TGTGCCAGCAGTTTAACAGGGGGGAACAATGAGCAGTTCTTC | CASSLTGGNNEQFF
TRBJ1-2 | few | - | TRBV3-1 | TGTGCCAGCAGCCAAGGGCCAGCAGGCTATGGCTACACCTTC | CASSQGPAGYGYTF
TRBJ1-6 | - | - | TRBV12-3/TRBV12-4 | TGTGCCAGCAGTTGGGGGGTAGATTCACCCCTCCACTTT | CASSWGVDSPLHF
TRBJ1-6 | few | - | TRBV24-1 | TGTGCCACCAGTGCTCAAGGTCGGGAGATGACGAGGTCACCCCTCCACTTT | CATSAQGREMTRSPLHF